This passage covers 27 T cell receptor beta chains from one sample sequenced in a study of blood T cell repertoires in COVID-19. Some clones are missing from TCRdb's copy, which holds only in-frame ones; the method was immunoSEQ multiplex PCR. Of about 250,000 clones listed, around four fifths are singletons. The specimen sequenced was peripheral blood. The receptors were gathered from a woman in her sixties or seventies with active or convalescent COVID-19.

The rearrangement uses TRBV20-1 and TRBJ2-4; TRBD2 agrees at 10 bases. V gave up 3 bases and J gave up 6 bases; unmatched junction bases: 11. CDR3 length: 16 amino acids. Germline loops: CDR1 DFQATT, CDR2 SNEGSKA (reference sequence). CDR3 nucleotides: TGCAGTGCTAGTCTAGCGGGAGTCTCGGGTGGAAACATTCAGTACTTC. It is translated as CSASLAGVSGGNIQYF.

CDR3 DNA sequence: TGTGCCAGCAAGGCGGGGGGGCCCTACGAGCAGTACGTC. Protein product: CASKAGGPYEQYV. This sequence joins TRBV28 and TRBJ2-7, with 9 positions matching TRBD2. The length of the CDR3 is 13 residues. The germline V gene encodes CDR1 MDHEN and CDR2 SYDVKM. Trimming removed 7 bases from V and 2 bases from J; junction bases left unmatched: 3.

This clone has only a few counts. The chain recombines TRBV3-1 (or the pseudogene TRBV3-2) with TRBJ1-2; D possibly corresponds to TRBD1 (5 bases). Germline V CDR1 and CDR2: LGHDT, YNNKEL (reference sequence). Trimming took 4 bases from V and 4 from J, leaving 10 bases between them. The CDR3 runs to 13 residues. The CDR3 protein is CASSPTGVYGYTF. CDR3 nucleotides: TGTGCCAGCAGCCCTACGGGGGTCTATGGCTACACCTTC.

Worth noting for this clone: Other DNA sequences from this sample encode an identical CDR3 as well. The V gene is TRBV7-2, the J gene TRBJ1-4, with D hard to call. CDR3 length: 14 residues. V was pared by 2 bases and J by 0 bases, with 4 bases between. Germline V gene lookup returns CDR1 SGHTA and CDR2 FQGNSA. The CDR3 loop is CASSLQATNEKLFF. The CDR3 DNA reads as TGTGCCAGCAGCTTACAGGCAACTAATGAAAAACTGTTTTTT.

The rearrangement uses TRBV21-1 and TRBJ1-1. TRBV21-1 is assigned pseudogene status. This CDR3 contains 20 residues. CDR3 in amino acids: CASSKGSPGGGEPYPTGAFF. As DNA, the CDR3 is TGTGCCAGCAGCAAAGGGTCACCGGGGGGGGGCGAGCCCTACCCGACTGGGGCTTTCTTT.

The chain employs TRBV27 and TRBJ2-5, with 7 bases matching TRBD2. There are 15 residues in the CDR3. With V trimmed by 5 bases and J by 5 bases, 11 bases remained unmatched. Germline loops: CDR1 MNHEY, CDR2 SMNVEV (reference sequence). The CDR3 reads CASSLGGAGWETQYF. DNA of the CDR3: TGTGCCAGCAGTCTAGGAGGAGCGGGGTGGGAGACCCAGTACTTC.

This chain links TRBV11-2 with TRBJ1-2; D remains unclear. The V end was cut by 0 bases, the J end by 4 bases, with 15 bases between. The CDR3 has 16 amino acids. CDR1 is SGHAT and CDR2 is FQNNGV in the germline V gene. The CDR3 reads CASSLDRGTYGYGYTF. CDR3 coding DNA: TGTGCCAGCAGCTTAGACCGGGGAACATACGGCTATGGCTACACCTTC. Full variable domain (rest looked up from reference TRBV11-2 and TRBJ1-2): EAGVAQSPRYKIIEKRQSVAFWCNPISGHATLYWYQQILGQGPKLLIQFQNNGVVDDSQLPKDRFSAERLKGVDSTLKIQPAKLEDSAVYLCASSLDRGTYGYGYTFGSGTRLTVV.

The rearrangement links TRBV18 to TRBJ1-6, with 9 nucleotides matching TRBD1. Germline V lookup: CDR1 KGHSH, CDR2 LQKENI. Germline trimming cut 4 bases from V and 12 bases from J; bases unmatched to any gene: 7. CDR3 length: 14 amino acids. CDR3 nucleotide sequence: TGTGCCAGCTCACGGGACAGGGCAGCAGAACCCCTCCACTTT. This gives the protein CASSRDRAAEPLHF.

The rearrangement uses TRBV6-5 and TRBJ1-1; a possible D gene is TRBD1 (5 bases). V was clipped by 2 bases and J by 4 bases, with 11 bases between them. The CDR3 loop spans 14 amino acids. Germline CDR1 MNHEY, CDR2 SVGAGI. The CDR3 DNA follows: TGTGCCAGCAGTTACCTCGACAGCCGCACTGAAGCTTTCTTT. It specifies CASSYLDSRTEAFF.

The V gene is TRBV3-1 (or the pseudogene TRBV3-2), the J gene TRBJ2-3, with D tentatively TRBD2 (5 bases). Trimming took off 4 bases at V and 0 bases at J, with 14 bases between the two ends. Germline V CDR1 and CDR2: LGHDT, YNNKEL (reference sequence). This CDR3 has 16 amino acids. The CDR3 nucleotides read TGTGCCAGCAGCCTGGGAGCGGAGGCTAGCACAGATACGCAGTATTTT. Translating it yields CASSLGAEASTDTQYF.

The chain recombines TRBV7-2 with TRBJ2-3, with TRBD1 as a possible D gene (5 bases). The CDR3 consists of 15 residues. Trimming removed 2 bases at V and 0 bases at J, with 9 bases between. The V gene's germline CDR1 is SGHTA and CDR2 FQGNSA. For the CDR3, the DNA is TGTGCCAGCAGCTTACCGACAGCTAGCACAGATACGCAGTATTTT. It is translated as CASSLPTASTDTQYF.

The CDR3: CASSSPGQGSAGELFF. For the CDR3, the DNA is TGTGCCAGCAGTAGTCCGGGACAGGGCTCCGCCGGGGAGCTGTTTTTT. The J gene is TRBJ2-2, the V gene TRBV6-2 or TRBV6-3, with 9 bases lining up with TRBD1. The CDR3 has 16 amino acids. Germline CDR1 MNHEY, CDR2 SVGEGT. V was pared by 5 bases and J by 6 bases, with 10 bases of the junction left unmatched.

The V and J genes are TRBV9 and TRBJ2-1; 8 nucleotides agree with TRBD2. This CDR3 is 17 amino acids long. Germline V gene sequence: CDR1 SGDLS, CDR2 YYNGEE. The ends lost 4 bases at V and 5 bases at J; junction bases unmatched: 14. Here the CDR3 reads CASSQAGGGRLNNEQFF. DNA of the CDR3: TGTGCCAGCAGCCAGGCCGGGGGCGGGAGGCTCAACAATGAGCAGTTCTTC. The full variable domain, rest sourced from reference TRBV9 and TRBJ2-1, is DSGVTQTPKHLITATGQRVTLRCSPRSGDLSVYWYQQSLDQGLQFLIQYYNGEERAKGNILERFSAQQFPDLHSELNLSSLELGDSALYFCASSQAGGGRLNNEQFFGPGTRLTVL.

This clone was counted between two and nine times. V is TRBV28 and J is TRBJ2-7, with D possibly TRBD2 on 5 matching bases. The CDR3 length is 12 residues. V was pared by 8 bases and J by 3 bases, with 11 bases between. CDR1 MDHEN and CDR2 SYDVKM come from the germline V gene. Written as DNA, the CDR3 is TGTGCCAGCGGCAACAGCGGCTACGAGCAGTACGTC. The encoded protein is CASGNSGYEQYV.

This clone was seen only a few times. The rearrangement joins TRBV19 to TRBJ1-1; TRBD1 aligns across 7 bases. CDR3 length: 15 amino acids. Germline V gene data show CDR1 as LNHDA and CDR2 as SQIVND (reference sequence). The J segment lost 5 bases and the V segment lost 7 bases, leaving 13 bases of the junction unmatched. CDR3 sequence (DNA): TGTGCCAGTAACTGGGACGACTCCAGGGGGACTGAAGCTTTCTTT. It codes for CASNWDDSRGTEAFF. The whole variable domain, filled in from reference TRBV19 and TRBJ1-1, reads DGGITQSPKYLFRKEGQNVTLSCEQNLNHDAMYWYRQDPGQGLRLIYYSQIVNDFQKGDIAEGYSVSREKKESFPLTVTSAQKNPTAFYLCASNWDDSRGTEAFFGQGTRLTVV.

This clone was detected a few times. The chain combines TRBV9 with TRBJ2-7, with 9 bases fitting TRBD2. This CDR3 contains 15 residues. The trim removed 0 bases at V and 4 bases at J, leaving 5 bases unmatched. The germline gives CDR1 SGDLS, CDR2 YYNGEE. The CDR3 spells CASSVDPSGTYEQYF. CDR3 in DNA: TGTGCCAGCAGCGTAGACCCTAGCGGGACGTACGAGCAGTACTTC.

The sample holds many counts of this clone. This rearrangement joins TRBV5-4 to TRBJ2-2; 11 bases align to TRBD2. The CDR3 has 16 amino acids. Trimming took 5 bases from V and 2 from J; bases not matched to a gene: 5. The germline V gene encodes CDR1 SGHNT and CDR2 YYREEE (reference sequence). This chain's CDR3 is CASRKGLAENTGELFF. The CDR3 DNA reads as TGTGCCAGCAGGAAGGGACTAGCGGAAAACACCGGGGAGCTGTTTTTT.

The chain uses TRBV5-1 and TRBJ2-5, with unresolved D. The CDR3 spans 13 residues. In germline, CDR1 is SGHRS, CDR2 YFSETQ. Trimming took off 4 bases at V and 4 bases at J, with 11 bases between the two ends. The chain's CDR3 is CASSTPTRETQYF. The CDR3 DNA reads TGCGCCAGCAGCACCCCGACTCGAGAGACCCAGTACTTC.

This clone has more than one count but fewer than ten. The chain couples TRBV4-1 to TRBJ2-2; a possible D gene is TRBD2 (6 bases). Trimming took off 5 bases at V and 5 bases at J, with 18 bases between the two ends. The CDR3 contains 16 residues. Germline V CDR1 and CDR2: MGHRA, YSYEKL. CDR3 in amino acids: CASSFSGTFRTGELFF. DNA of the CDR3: TGCGCCAGCAGCTTTTCCGGGACTTTCCGGACCGGGGAGCTGTTTTTT.

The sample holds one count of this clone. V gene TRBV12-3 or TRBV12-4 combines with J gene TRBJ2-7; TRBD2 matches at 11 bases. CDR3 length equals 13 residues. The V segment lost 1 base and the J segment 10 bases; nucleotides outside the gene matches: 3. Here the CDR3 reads CASSLGTSGPQYF. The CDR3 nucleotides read TGTGCCAGCAGTTTAGGGACTAGCGGGCCCCAGTACTTC.

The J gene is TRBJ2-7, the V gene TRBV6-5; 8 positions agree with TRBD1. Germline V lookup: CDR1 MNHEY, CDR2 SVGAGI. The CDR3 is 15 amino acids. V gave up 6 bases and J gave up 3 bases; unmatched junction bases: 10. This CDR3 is CASRLGTGPGYEQYV. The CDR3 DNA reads TGTGCCAGCAGACTCGGGACAGGCCCTGGCTACGAGCAGTACGTC.

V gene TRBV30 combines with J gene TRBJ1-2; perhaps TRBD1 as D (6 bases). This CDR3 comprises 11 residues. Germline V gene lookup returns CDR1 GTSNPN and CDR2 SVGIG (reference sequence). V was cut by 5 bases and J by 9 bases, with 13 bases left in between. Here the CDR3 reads CAWGQTGSYTF. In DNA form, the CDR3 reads TGTGCCTGGGGACAGACAGGAAGCTACACCTTC.

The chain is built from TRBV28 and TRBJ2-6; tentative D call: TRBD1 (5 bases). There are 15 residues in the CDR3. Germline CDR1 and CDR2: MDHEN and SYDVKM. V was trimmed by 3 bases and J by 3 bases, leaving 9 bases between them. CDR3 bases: TGTGCCAGCAGTTTTGTGGGGCGTGGGGCCAACGTCCTGACTTTC. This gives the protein CASSFVGRGANVLTF.

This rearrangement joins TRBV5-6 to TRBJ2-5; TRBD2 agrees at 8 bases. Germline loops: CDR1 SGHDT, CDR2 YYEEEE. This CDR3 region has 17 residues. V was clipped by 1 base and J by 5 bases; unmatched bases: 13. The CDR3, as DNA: TGTGCCAGCAGCTTGTGGGGATTGGCGGGGGGTCCGGAGACCCAGTACTTC. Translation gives CASSLWGLAGGPETQYF.

CDR3: CASTHRRGIGVGETQYF. Here the CDR3 DNA reads TGTGCCAGCACCCACCGGAGGGGTATAGGGGTGGGGGAGACCCAGTACTTC. The V and J genes are TRBV5-6 and TRBJ2-5; D is perhaps TRBD2 (6 bases). CDR1 is SGHDT, CDR2 YYEEEE, per germline. CDR3 size: 17 residues. The V end was cut by 6 bases, the J end by 5 bases, with 26 bases between.

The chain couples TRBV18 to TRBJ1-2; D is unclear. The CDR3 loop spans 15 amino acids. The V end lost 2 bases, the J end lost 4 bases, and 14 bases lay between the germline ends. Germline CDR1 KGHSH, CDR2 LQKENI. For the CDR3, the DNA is TGTGCCAGCTCACCAGAAAAGGCCGAGGCCTATGGCTACACCTTC. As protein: CASSPEKAEAYGYTF.

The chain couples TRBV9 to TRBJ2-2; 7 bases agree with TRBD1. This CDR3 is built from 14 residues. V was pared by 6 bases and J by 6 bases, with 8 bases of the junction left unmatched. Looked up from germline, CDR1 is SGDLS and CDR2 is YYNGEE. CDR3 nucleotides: TGTGCCAGCAAGCTACAGGGGTCCGCCGGGGAGCTGTTTTTT. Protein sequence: CASKLQGSAGELFF.